The following is a T cell receptor (beta chain) sequence with its context. Its antigen is unknown. This specimen belongs to a study of T cell repertoires in cytomegalovirus infection. Looking at the study overall: The study used recently identified HLA-C-restricted and well-studied HLA-B-restricted CMV epitopes. Both CMV infection and a matching HLA type were indicated by public TCR beta signatures. Findings and caveats of the study: Individuals carrying CMV plus the relevant HLA were identified by cumulative frequency of public TCR beta families. Across the ex vivo response, the dominant clonotypes were HLA-C-restricted CMV-specific TCR beta clonotypes.

Germline V CDR1 and CDR2: DFQATT, SNEGSKA (reference sequence). The CDR3 consists of 9 residues. MiXCR was run by TCRdb on the reads, yielding one entry per CDR3 protein. The table lists about 310,000 distinct CDR3 sequences, just under 25% of them singletons. This TCR was sampled from a human donor in good health (CMV status not recorded). Some clones in this sample may be carry-over from other donors' samples. Sequencing was performed on cultured PBMCs, taken from culture after CMV antigen stimulation. The V gene is TRBV20-1, the J gene TRBJ1-2; no clear D. The CDR3 loop reads CMVGNGYTF. The CDR3 region has the DNA TGCATGGTCGGGAATGGCTACACCTTC.